This T cell receptor (beta chain) was observed in a study of breast tumors, draining lymph nodes, adjacent tissues. Using its own MiXCR run on the multiplex PCR reads, TCRdb lists one record per CDR3 protein. Seen here are some 97,000 distinct CDR3 sequences, less than 25% observed once, and the top ten hold less than 1.5%. The ends were cut back, 3 bases at V and 3 bases at J, with 8 bases in the middle. Per germline, CDR1 SGHVS and CDR2 FQNEAQ. The CDR3 runs 13 residues. This clonotype was observed many times. Samples came from axillary lymph nodes draining the breast cancer. The rearrangement uses TRBV7-8 and TRBJ2-5, with D unclear. The sequence derives from a female donor with breast cancer. Some clones in this sample may be carry-over from other donors' samples. The sequencing input was axillary lymph node tissue. In nucleotides, the CDR3 is TGTGCCAGCAGCTTCGGAGCGAAAGAGACCCAGTACTTC. Protein product: CASSFGAKETQYF.